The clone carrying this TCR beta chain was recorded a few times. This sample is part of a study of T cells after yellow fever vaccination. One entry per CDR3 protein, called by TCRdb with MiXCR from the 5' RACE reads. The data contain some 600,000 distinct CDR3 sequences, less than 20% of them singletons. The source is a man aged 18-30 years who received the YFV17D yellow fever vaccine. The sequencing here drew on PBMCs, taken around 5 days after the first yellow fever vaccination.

The CDR3 spells CASSDRDAYTQYF. CDR3 bases: TGTGCCAGCAGCGATCGGGACGCCTATACGCAGTATTTT. The chain has TRBV9 and TRBJ2-3, with D perhaps given as TRBD1 or TRBD2 (5 bases each). The germline V gene has CDR1 SGDLS and CDR2 YYNGEE. The CDR3 loop spans 13 amino acids. V lost 3 bases, J lost 7 bases, and 12 bases lay in between.